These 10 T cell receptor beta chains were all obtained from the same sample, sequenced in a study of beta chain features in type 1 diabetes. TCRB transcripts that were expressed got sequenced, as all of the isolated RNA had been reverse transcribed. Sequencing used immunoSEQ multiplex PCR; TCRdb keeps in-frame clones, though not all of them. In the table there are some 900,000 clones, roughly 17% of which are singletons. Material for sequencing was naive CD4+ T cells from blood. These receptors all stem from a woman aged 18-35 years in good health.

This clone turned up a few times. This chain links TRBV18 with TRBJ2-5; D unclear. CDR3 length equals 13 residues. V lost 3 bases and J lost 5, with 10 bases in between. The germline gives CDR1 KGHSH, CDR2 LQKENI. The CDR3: CASSPAPPETQYF. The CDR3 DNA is TGTGCCAGCTCACCTGCCCCCCCGGAGACCCAGTACTTC.

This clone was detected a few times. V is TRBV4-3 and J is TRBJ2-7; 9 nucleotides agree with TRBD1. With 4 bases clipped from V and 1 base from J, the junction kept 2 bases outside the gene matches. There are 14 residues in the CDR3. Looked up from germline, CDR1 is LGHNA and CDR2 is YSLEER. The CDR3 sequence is CASSPDRGSYEQYF. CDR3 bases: TGCGCCAGCAGCCCGGACAGGGGTTCCTACGAGCAGTACTTC.

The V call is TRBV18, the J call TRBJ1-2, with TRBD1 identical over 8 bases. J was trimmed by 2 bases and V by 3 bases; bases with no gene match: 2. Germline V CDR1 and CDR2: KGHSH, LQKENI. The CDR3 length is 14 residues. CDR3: CASSPRTGNYGYTF. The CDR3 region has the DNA TGTGCCAGCTCACCTAGGACAGGGAACTATGGCTACACCTTC. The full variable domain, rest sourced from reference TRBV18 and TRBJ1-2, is NAGVMQNPRHLVRRRGQEARLRCSPMKGHSHVYWYRQLPEEGLKFMVYLQKENIIDESGMPKERFSAEFPKEGPSILRIQQVVRGDSAAYFCASSPRTGNYGYTFGSGTRLTVV.

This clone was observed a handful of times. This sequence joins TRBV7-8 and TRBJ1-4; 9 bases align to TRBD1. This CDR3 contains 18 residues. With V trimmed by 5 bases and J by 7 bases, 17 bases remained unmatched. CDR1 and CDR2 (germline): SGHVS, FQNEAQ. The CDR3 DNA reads TGTGCCAGCAGCCCCGGTTCTATAACAGGGGGCAGAGGTGAAAAACTGTTTTTT. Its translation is CASSPGSITGGRGEKLFF.

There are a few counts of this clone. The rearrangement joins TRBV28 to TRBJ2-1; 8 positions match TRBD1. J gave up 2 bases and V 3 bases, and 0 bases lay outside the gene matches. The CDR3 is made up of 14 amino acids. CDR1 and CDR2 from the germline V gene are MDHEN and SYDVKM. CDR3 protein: CASSLDRAYNEQFF. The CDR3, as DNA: TGTGCCAGCAGTTTGGACAGGGCCTACAATGAGCAGTTCTTC.

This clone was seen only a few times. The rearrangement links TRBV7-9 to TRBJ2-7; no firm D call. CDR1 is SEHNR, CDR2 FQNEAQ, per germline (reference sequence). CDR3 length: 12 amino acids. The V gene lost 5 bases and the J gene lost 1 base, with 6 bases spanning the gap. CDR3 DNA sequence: TGTGCCAGCAGCAAAACATCCTACGAGCAGTACTTC. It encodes CASSKTSYEQYF.

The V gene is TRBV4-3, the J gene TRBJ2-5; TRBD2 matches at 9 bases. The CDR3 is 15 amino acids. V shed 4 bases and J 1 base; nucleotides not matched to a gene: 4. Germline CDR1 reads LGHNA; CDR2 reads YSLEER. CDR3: CASSRMGLAQETQYF. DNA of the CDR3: TGCGCCAGCAGCCGGATGGGACTAGCCCAAGAGACCCAGTACTTC.

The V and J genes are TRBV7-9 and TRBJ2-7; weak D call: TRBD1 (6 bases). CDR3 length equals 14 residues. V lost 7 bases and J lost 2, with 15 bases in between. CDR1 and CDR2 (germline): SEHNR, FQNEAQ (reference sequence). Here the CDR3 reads CASTRQTGPYEQYF. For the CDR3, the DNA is TGTGCCAGCACCAGACAGACAGGCCCCTACGAGCAGTACTTC.

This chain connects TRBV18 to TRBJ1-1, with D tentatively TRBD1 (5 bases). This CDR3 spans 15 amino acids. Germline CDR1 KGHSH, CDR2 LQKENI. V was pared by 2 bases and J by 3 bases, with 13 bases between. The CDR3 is CASSPNGGFDTEAFF. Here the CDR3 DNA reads TGTGCCAGCTCACCAAACGGGGGGTTTGACACTGAAGCTTTCTTT.

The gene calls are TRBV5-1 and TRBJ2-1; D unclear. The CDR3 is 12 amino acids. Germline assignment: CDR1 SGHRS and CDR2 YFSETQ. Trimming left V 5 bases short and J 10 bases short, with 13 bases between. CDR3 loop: CASRESHGEQFF. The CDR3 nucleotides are TGCGCCAGCAGGGAGAGTCATGGCGAGCAGTTCTTC.